Presented here are 28 T cell receptor beta chains from one specimen sequenced in a study of monozygotic twins with inflammatory bowel disease (dated by TCRdb to the late 2010s). Libraries came from 5' RACE. The instrument given in TCRdb is Illumina HiSeq 2500. Reprocessed by TCRdb, the reads give a single entry per CDR3 protein sequence, without DNA. The sample's table covers 210,000 or so distinct CDR3 sequences. More than 7.5% of the sample is taken by the ten largest. Sequenced input: blood. These receptors were collected from a human donor with ulcerative colitis or Crohn's disease, or a healthy co-twin of an affected twin (not recorded which).

The chain is built from TRBV7-1 and TRBJ2-7; TCRdb's D call, TRBD2, is unchecked because there is no DNA. TRBV7-1 is an ORF; its function is uncertain. The CDR3 totals 22 residues. The chain's CDR3 is CASSSRQAAIRRLAGTSYEQYF.

This chain links TRBV18 with TRBJ2-1; the D call from TCRdb, TRBD2, cannot be confirmed without DNA. The CDR3 sequence is 14 residues long. The V gene's germline CDR1 is KGHSH and CDR2 LQKENI. The CDR3 loop reads CASAGTSGYNEQFF.

The chain links TRBV18 to TRBJ1-2; without DNA, the TCRdb call of TRBD1 cannot be checked. The CDR3 is made up of 16 amino acids. Germline loops: CDR1 KGHSH, CDR2 LQKENI. CDR3 in amino acids: CASSPGHFGGGVGYTF.

The chain joins TRBV20-1 to TRBJ2-1; checking the TCRdb D call of TRBD2 is not possible without DNA. Germline CDR1 DFQATT, CDR2 SNEGSKA (reference sequence). The CDR3 extends over 16 amino acids. The CDR3 reads CSAPGLAGALASEQFF.

The chain joins TRBV20-1 to TRBJ2-3; there is no DNA to check the TCRdb D call of TRBD2. CDR1 is DFQATT, CDR2 SNEGSKA, per germline (reference sequence). The CDR3 spans 17 residues. This chain's CDR3 is CSASLLTSGRYADTQYF.

J is TRBJ2-1 and V is TRBV6-2 or TRBV6-3; TCRdb gives TRBD1 as the D gene, but with no DNA this cannot be confirmed. The CDR3 extends over 16 amino acids. Germline V gene sequence: CDR1 MNHEY, CDR2 SVGEGT. CDR3 loop: CASSYSVRGAYNEQFF.

This chain links TRBV7-8 with TRBJ2-2; TCRdb proposes TRBD1, but this gene call is untestable without DNA. CDR1 and CDR2 (germline): SGHVS, FQNEAQ. CDR3 length equals 20 residues. The CDR3 region is CASSLVWRAGANANTGELFF.

The J gene is TRBJ1-1, the V gene TRBV10-3; there is no DNA to check the TCRdb D call of TRBD1. Germline V gene lookup returns CDR1 ENHRY and CDR2 SYGVKD. This CDR3 comprises 13 residues. The CDR3 spells CAIRRQENTEAFF.

The chain is built from TRBV30 and TRBJ2-2; TCRdb designates TRBD1, a call that cannot be tested without DNA. This CDR3 contains 12 residues. Germline V gene lookup returns CDR1 GTSNPN and CDR2 SVGIG (reference sequence). The CDR3 loop reads CAWGAGPGELFF. Based on the CDR3 plus reference TRBV30 and TRBJ2-2, the full variable domain is SQTIHQWPATLVQPVGSPLSLECTVEGTSNPNLYWYRQAAGRGLQLLFYSVGIGQISSEVPQNLSASRPQDRQFILSSKKLLLSDSGFYLCAWGAGPGELFFGEGSRLTVL.

The chain combines TRBV10-3 with TRBJ1-5. CDR1 and CDR2 (germline): ENHRY, SYGVKD. The CDR3 loop spans 13 amino acids. This chain's CDR3 is CATREGDPQPQHF.

The chain couples TRBV9 to TRBJ1-4. The CDR3 contains 14 residues. Germline-derived CDR1 and CDR2 are SGDLS and YYNGEE. The CDR3 protein is CASSAQASNEKLFF.

The chain recombines TRBV7-3 with TRBJ2-1; TCRdb selects TRBD2, and the lack of DNA leaves this call unchecked. The CDR3 totals 15 residues. CDR1 and CDR2 (germline): SGHTA, FQGTGA. CDR3 residues: CASSLMSGGMNEQFF.

V gene TRBV5-1 combines with J gene TRBJ2-3; TCRdb names TRBD2, which stays unverified in the absence of DNA. The CDR3 is 16 amino acids. The germline CDR1 and CDR2 sequences are SGHRS and YFSETQ. Here the CDR3 reads CASSPSNSPSTDTQYF.

This sequence joins TRBV7-3 and TRBJ2-1; checking the TCRdb D call of TRBD2 is not possible without DNA. CDR3 length equals 15 residues. Looked up from germline, CDR1 is SGHTA and CDR2 is FQGTGA. CDR3 residues: CASSSGTSGHNEQFF.

V is TRBV6-2 or TRBV6-3 and J is TRBJ2-1; TCRdb's assignment of TRBD1 cannot be checked, as there is no DNA. This CDR3 has 14 residues. Germline values: CDR1 MNHEY, CDR2 SVGEGT. The CDR3 sequence is CASTHPLSYNEQFF.

This chain joins TRBV20-1 and TRBJ2-7; TCRdb returns TRBD2, unconfirmable since there is no DNA. The CDR3 runs 12 residues. Germline CDR1 is DFQATT and CDR2 is SNEGSKA (reference sequence). CDR3 sequence reads: CSWTSGKYEQYF.

The chain employs TRBV7-2 and TRBJ2-4; TCRdb indicates TRBD1, and absent DNA this call remains unverified. From germline, CDR1 is SGHTA and CDR2 FQGNSA. This CDR3 spans 16 amino acids. CDR3 in amino acids: CASSSPRTGEGNMQYF.

The chain employs TRBV10-3 and TRBJ2-7; TCRdb selects TRBD1, and the lack of DNA leaves this call unchecked. The CDR3 consists of 12 residues. Germline values: CDR1 ENHRY, CDR2 SYGVKD. The chain's CDR3 is CAISDRGYEQYF.

The chain uses TRBV27 and TRBJ1-5. CDR3 size: 18 residues. From germline, CDR1 is MNHEY and CDR2 SMNVEV (reference sequence). CDR3 sequence reads: CASSLRGPWFGSNQPQHF.

The rearrangement links TRBV12-3 or TRBV12-4 to TRBJ2-7; TCRdb outputs TRBD2, but without DNA this stays unchecked. There are 14 residues in the CDR3. CDR3: CASAPADVTYEQYF.

The chain employs TRBV18 and TRBJ1-1. CDR3 length: 14 amino acids. Germline V gene data show CDR1 as KGHSH and CDR2 as LQKENI. The CDR3 spells CASSPELYSDEAFF.

The rearrangement links TRBV18 to TRBJ2-7; there is no DNA to check the TCRdb D call of TRBD1. Germline lookup yields CDR1 KGHSH and CDR2 LQKENI. The CDR3 is 13 residues long. The CDR3 is CASSTTGSNEQYF.

The chain combines TRBV5-1 with TRBJ1-2. This CDR3 contains 14 residues. Germline-derived CDR1 and CDR2 are SGHRS and YFSETQ. The CDR3 spells CASSWGGSNYGYTF.

The V gene is TRBV2, the J gene TRBJ2-4; checking the TCRdb D call of TRBD1 is not possible without DNA. The CDR3 is 20 residues long. The germline V gene encodes CDR1 SNHLY and CDR2 FYNNEI. The CDR3 reads CASSEAWDSQSGVAKNIQYF.

The chain couples TRBV4-3 to TRBJ1-6. This CDR3 spans 14 amino acids. From germline, CDR1 is LGHNA and CDR2 YSLEER. This CDR3 is CASSQDPGTSPLHF.

This chain connects TRBV2 to TRBJ2-7; without DNA, the TCRdb call of TRBD1 cannot be checked. CDR1 is SNHLY and CDR2 is FYNNEI in the germline V gene. The CDR3 has 14 amino acids. The CDR3 here is CASSRDRTSYEQYF.

V usage is TRBV6-5 and J usage is TRBJ2-3; TCRdb returns TRBD2, unconfirmable since there is no DNA. Germline V CDR1 and CDR2: MNHEY, SVGAGI. This CDR3 has 16 amino acids. The CDR3: CASSYGASGRLDTQYF.

V and J are TRBV7-9 and TRBJ2-7; TCRdb's D gene call, TRBD2, goes unchecked for lack of DNA. Per the germline V gene, CDR1 is SEHNR and CDR2 is FQNEAQ (reference sequence). This CDR3 is built from 14 residues. CDR3 sequence reads: CASSLIAGNYEQYF.